This is a list of T cell receptor beta chains from one sample in a study of cytomegalovirus exposure and HLA in healthy donors. Sequenced by immunoSEQ multiplex PCR; TCRdb stores in-frame clones only, minus some. Found here are fewer than 95,000 clones, approximately 80% of them singletons; the top ten hold 2% to 2.5%. Specimen: PBMCs. The receptors shown here come from a young man in good health and CMV-seronegative. CDR3s include the opening cysteine and the closing phenylalanine or tryptophan. A D gene is named only where the DNA matches it firmly. A clone size is listed for some rows: how often the clone was seen (once, few, many), or a class if it is expanded.

V gene	CDR3 length	J gene	clone size	D gene	CDR3 DNA	CDR3 protein
TRBV5-1	15	TRBJ2-1	-	TRBD2	TGCGCCAGCAGCGATAGCGGGGGTTCGTACAATGAGCAGTTCTTC	CASSDSGGSYNEQFF
TRBV15	13	TRBJ1-1	-	TRBD1	TGTGCCACCAGCATCTCTGGACAGGCGAGAACTTTCTTT	CATSISGQARTFF
TRBV14	16	TRBJ2-7	-	-	TGTGCCAGCAGCCCATCTGGCCCTCCATCCGCCTACGAGCAGTACTTC	CASSPSGPPSAYEQYF
TRBV29-1	13	TRBJ1-1	-	TRBD1	TGCAGCGCCGCGGGACAGGGGAACACTGAAGCTTTCTTT	CSAAGQGNTEAFF
TRBV7-6	14	TRBJ2-2	-	-	TGTGCCAGCAGTTCTACCACTGGCACCGGGGAGCTGTTTTTT	CASSSTTGTGELFF
TRBV5-4	13	TRBJ2-5	few	-	TGTGCCAGCAGCTTGGTCGGCCAAGAGACCCAGTACTTC	CASSLVGQETQYF
TRBV6-5	16	TRBJ2-6	-	-	TGTGCCAGCAGTTACTCAGAGGTCGCTGGGGCCAACGTCCTGACTTTC	CASSYSEVAGANVLTF
TRBV5-1	15	TRBJ2-2	-	-	TGCGCCAGCAGCCAACAGGGCCCGAACACCGGGGAGCTGTTTTTT	CASSQQGPNTGELFF
TRBV9	12	TRBJ2-1	-	-	TGTGCCAGCAGCGTAGGTAGTCATGAGCAGTTCTTC	CASSVGSHEQFF
TRBV10-3	14	TRBJ1-5	-	-	TGTGCCATCAGGGGCGAAGTGAGCAATCAGCCCCAGCATTTT	CAIRGEVSNQPQHF
TRBV7-9	15	TRBJ2-1	-	TRBD1	TGTGCCAGCAGCTTAGCACAGGGGAGCTACAATGAGCAGTTCTTC	CASSLAQGSYNEQFF
TRBV7-9	17	TRBJ1-4	-	-	TGTGCCAGCAGCCACTTTAATAGGGGCCCCCTGCGGGAAAAACTGTTTTTT	CASSHFNRGPLREKLFF
TRBV7-9	16	TRBJ2-7	once	TRBD2	TGTTCCAGCAGCGAAACCTCCGGGACTAGGACCTACGAGCAGTACTTC	CSSSETSGTRTYEQYF
TRBV19	13	TRBJ1-1	few	TRBD1	TGTGCCAGTAGCCCAGGGGGCTTTGGTGAAGCTTTCTTT	CASSPGGFGEAFF
TRBV4-2	16	TRBJ2-1	-	TRBD2	TGTGCCAGCAGCCAAGAATCTAGCGGGGGGCCCAATGAGCAGTTCTTC	CASSQESSGGPNEQFF
TRBV6-1	17	TRBJ1-5	-	TRBD1	TGTGCCAGCAGTGAACGCGGTGACAGGGATAGCAATCAGCCCCAGCATTTT	CASSERGDRDSNQPQHF
TRBV18	16	TRBJ2-7	-	TRBD1	TGTGCCAGCTCACTCTATGGACAGGGGAGTCGCTACGAGCAGTACTTC	CASSLYGQGSRYEQYF
TRBV30	12	TRBJ2-3	once	-	TGTGCCTGGAGCGCCGGAATAGCTACGCAGTATTTT	CAWSAGIATQYF
TRBV19	15	TRBJ2-1	once	TRBD2	TGTGCCAGTAGTCCCTGGGGAGGGGATTACAATGAGCAGTTCTTC	CASSPWGGDYNEQFF
TRBV7-9	14	TRBJ1-4	-	-	TGTGCCAGCAGCTTAGTGGGAGCTAATGAAAAACTGTTTTTT	CASSLVGANEKLFF
TRBV5-1	15	TRBJ1-1	-	-	TGCGCCAGCAGCGGGGTGGACAGAGCCTACACTGAAGCTTTCTTT	CASSGVDRAYTEAFF
TRBV19	16	TRBJ1-2	-	TRBD1	TGTGCCAGTAGTTACCACCCTGGACAGGGCGACTATGGCTACACCTTC	CASSYHPGQGDYGYTF
TRBV2	15	TRBJ2-2	-	TRBD2	TGTGCCAGCAGGGGGACTAGCGGGGCTAACGGGGAGCTGTTTTTT	CASRGTSGANGELFF
TRBV12-5	15	TRBJ1-5	-	-	TGTGCTAGTGGTGCGGGGCCCGGGCGACTTCAGCCCCAGCATTTT	CASGAGPGRLQPQHF
TRBV2	13	TRBJ2-3	-	-	TGTGCCAGCAGACTAGGGAGCACAGATACGCAGTATTTT	CASRLGSTDTQYF